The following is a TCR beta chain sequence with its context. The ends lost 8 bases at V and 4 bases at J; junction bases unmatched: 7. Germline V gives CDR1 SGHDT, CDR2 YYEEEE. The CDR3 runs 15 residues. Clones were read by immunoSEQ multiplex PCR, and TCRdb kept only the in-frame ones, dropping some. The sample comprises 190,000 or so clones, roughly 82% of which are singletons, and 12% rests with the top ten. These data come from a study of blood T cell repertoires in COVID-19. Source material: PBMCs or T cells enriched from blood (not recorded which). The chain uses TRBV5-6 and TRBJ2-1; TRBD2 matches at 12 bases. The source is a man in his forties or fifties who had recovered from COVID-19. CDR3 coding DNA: TGTGCCAGTACCAGGACTAGCGGGGATTACAATGAGCAGTTCTTC. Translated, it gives CASTRTSGDYNEQFF.